The 32 T cell receptor beta chains presented below share a single source sample, sequenced in a study of cytomegalovirus exposure and HLA in healthy donors (dated by TCRdb to between 2016 and 2019). Receptor libraries were prepared by the immunoSEQ multiplex PCR assay. The multiplex PCR relied on a mix of 60 forward primers for TCR Vbeta segments and 13 reverse primers for TCR Jbeta segments. As stored in TCRdb, this immuneACCESS dataset retains in-frame rearrangements with V and J assigned. A fraction of the clones does not appear; measured against another copy, unresolved V genes explain less than half of the discrepancy, and the remainder lacks a known reason. The sample data list about 130,000 clones, and around 74% of these were observed just once. Clones ranked in the top ten supply roughly 4% of the sample. Sequencing was carried out using PBMCs. The receptor set was obtained from a man aged 18 to 30 in good health and CMV-seropositive.

This chain joins TRBV5-4 and TRBJ2-3; 13 bases are shared with TRBD2. The germline V gene has CDR1 SGHNT and CDR2 YYREEE (reference sequence). CDR3 size: 15 residues. V shed 5 bases and J 8 bases; nucleotides not matched to a gene: 8. The CDR3 DNA reads TGTGCCAGCAGGGTACTAGCGGGGGGGCCCCCTACGCAGTATTTT. Its protein is CASRVLAGGPPTQYF.

This chain connects TRBV7-6 to TRBJ2-7, with 11 bases identical to TRBD2. V lost 5 bases to trimming and J lost 1 base; unmatched junction nucleotides: 4. Germline CDR1 reads SGHVS; CDR2 reads FNYEAQ. The CDR3 is 15 residues long. CDR3 sequence reads: CASSKTSGRSYEQYF. In nucleotides, the CDR3 is TGTGCCAGCAGCAAAACTAGCGGGAGATCCTACGAGCAGTACTTC. The whole variable domain, filled in from reference TRBV7-6 and TRBJ2-7, reads GAGVSQSPRYKVTKRGQDVALRCDPISGHVSLYWYRQALGQGPEFLTYFNYEAQQDKSGLPNDRFSAERPEGSISTLTIQRTEQRDSAMYRCASSKTSGRSYEQYFGPGTRLTVT.

This sequence joins TRBV5-1 and TRBJ2-7; 7 bases are shared with TRBD1. There are 13 residues in the CDR3. Germline V CDR1 and CDR2: SGHRS, YFSETQ. V lost 5 bases, J lost 5 bases, and 7 bases stayed unmatched. CDR3 nucleotide sequence: TGCGCCAGCAGAAAGACAGGGCTCCACGAGCAGTACTTC. It specifies CASRKTGLHEQYF.

The V and J genes are TRBV30 and TRBJ2-7, with a weak D call TRBD1 (5 bases). The germline V gene encodes CDR1 GTSNPN and CDR2 SVGIG (reference sequence). The CDR3 consists of 13 residues. V lost 2 bases and J lost 6, with 14 bases in between. The CDR3 DNA is TGTGCCTGGAGTACTGGACATGCAGCCGAGCAGTACTTC. Its protein is CAWSTGHAAEQYF.

V is TRBV30 and J is TRBJ2-1; D is undetermined. The CDR3 totals 12 residues. V gave up 4 bases and J gave up 10 bases, with 14 bases separating them. Germline V gives CDR1 GTSNPN, CDR2 SVGIG (reference sequence). CDR3 nucleotide sequence: TGTGCCTGGAATACCGGAGCAACGGAGCAGTTCTTC. It yields the protein CAWNTGATEQFF.

This clone was counted only a few times. The chain couples TRBV2 to TRBJ1-6, with a weak D call TRBD1 (5 bases). Germline CDR1 is SNHLY and CDR2 is FYNNEI. V lost 5 bases to trimming and J lost 6 bases, with 11 bases between them. The CDR3 contains 14 residues. In DNA, the CDR3 is TGTGCCAGCAGTTCGCCAGGGCCTAATTCACCCCTCCACTTT. As protein: CASSSPGPNSPLHF.

The V gene is TRBV27, the J gene TRBJ1-2; 7 nucleotides match TRBD1. Trimming took 4 bases from V and 2 from J; bases not matched to a gene: 10. From germline, CDR1 is MNHEY and CDR2 SMNVEV (reference sequence). CDR3 length equals 16 residues. CDR3 sequence: CASSSRTGQSNYGYTF. DNA for the CDR3: TGTGCCAGCAGTTCCCGGACAGGTCAATCGAACTATGGCTACACCTTC.

The CDR3 coding sequence is TGTGCCAGCAGTTTATGGTCTTTGGGCGGGCACACAGATACGCAGTATTTT. Encoded protein: CASSLWSLGGHTDTQYF. This rearrangement joins TRBV27 to TRBJ2-3, with D maybe TRBD2 (5 bases). The CDR3 runs to 17 residues. Germline V gene sequence: CDR1 MNHEY, CDR2 SMNVEV (reference sequence). Trimming shortened V by 1 base and J by 2 bases, and 16 bases separated the two germline ends.

This clone was picked up one time. The chain carries TRBV2 and TRBJ1-1, with a tentative D call TRBD1 (5 bases). The V end lost 4 bases, the J end lost 9 bases, and 15 bases lay between the germline ends. Germline V gene lookup returns CDR1 SNHLY and CDR2 FYNNEI. The CDR3 totals 13 residues. CDR3 bases: TGTGCCAGCAGTGGCATGGGGCTAGTAAAAGCTTTCTTT. Amino acid sequence: CASSGMGLVKAFF.

The J gene is TRBJ2-7, the V gene TRBV5-6; D is ambiguous. Germline CDR1 and CDR2: SGHDT and YYEEEE. V dropped 0 bases and J dropped 4 bases, with 11 bases sitting between them. The CDR3 is 14 residues long. The CDR3 reads CASSLGRHTYEQYF. The CDR3, as DNA: TGTGCCAGCAGCTTGGGAAGACATACGTACGAGCAGTACTTC. The complete variable domain, with remaining parts taken from reference TRBV5-6 and TRBJ2-7, reads DAGVTQSPTHLIKTRGQQVTLRCSPKSGHDTVSWYQQALGQGPQFIFQYYEEEERQRGNFPDRFSGHQFPNYSSELNVNALLLGDSALYLCASSLGRHTYEQYFGPGTRLTVT.

This chain links TRBV5-4 with TRBJ2-1; 11 bases fit TRBD2. J lost 6 bases, V lost 1 base, and 3 bases had no gene match. This CDR3 region has 15 residues. In germline, CDR1 is SGHNT, CDR2 YYREEE (reference sequence). For the CDR3, the DNA is TGTGCCAGCAGCTTGCCGGGACTAGCGGTCAATGAGCAGTTCTTC. It yields the protein CASSLPGLAVNEQFF.

The chain combines TRBV7-2 with TRBJ2-2, with 10 bases matching TRBD2. Looked up from germline, CDR1 is SGHTA and CDR2 is FQGNSA. V dropped 1 base and J dropped 7; count of bases not matched to a gene: 6. This CDR3 region has 16 residues. The DNA of the CDR3 is TGTGCCAGCAGCTTAGTCCTAGCGGGAGAAAACGGGGAGCTGTTTTTT. Translation gives CASSLVLAGENGELFF.

The chain joins TRBV9 to TRBJ1-2, with 12 bases matching TRBD1. This CDR3 is built from 15 residues. Trimming at V came to 4 bases and at J to 8 bases, leaving 9 bases not matched to a gene. The germline CDR1 and CDR2 sequences are SGDLS and YYNGEE. The CDR3 reads CASSLGTGGAWGYTF. CDR3 bases: TGTGCCAGCAGCCTCGGGACAGGGGGCGCGTGGGGCTACACCTTC.

This clone has just a few counts. The rearrangement joins TRBV2 to TRBJ2-1; D is perhaps TRBD1 (5 bases). Germline CDR1 reads SNHLY; CDR2 reads FYNNEI. Trimming removed 6 bases at V and 5 bases at J, with 14 bases between. This CDR3 comprises 14 residues. CDR3 in amino acids: CASSPRVGDNEQFF. CDR3 nucleotide sequence: TGTGCCAGCAGCCCCAGGGTAGGGGACAATGAGCAGTTCTTC. The whole variable domain, filled in from reference TRBV2 and TRBJ2-1, reads EPEVTQTPSHQVTQMGQEVILRCVPISNHLYFYWYRQILGQKVEFLVSFYNNEISEKSEIFDDQFSVERPDGSNFTLKIRSTKLEDSAMYFCASSPRVGDNEQFFGPGTRLTVL.

The chain has TRBV5-4 and TRBJ1-2, with D possibly matching TRBD1 (5 bases). The CDR3 sequence is 14 residues long. Germline V gene sequence: CDR1 SGHNT, CDR2 YYREEE (reference sequence). Deletions cut 0 bases from V and 7 bases from J, with 13 bases between. CDR3 sequence reads: CASSLAGKSRGYTF. CDR3 nucleotide sequence: TGTGCCAGCAGCTTGGCAGGGAAAAGTCGTGGCTACACCTTC.

The rearrangement joins TRBV9 to TRBJ2-5; 11 positions agree with TRBD2. After removal of 0 bases from V and 3 bases from J, the junction contained 7 bases not matched to a gene. Germline CDR1 reads SGDLS; CDR2 reads YYNGEE. This CDR3 is built from 17 residues. CDR3 in amino acids: CASSVGGSGRAEETQYF. The DNA of the CDR3 is TGTGCCAGCAGCGTAGGGGGTAGCGGGAGGGCGGAAGAGACCCAGTACTTC.

The V gene is TRBV30, the J gene TRBJ2-5, with D possibly TRBD2 on 5 matching bases. The closer fit of TRBJ2-7 to the DNA end suggests the J call may be wrong. Germline V CDR1 and CDR2: GTSNPN, SVGIG (reference sequence). The CDR3 extends over 14 amino acids. The CDR3 loop is CAWGKEGGPYEQYF. In nucleotides, the CDR3 is TGTGCCTGGGGGAAAGAGGGCGGACCCTACGAGCAGTACTTC.

The V gene is TRBV30, the J gene TRBJ2-7; D is unresolved. The CDR3 extends over 13 amino acids. CDR1 is GTSNPN, CDR2 SVGIG, per germline (reference sequence). Between the trimmed V and J ends, which lost 4 bases and 2 bases, there was a span of 12 bases. The CDR3 region has the DNA TGTGCCTGGACTAGTCTTAAGCCCTACGAGCAGTACTTC. Protein: CAWTSLKPYEQYF.

CDR3 in amino acids: CASSFRLAGGNEQFF. DNA for the CDR3: TGTGCCAGCAGCTTTCGACTAGCGGGAGGAAATGAGCAGTTCTTC. This sequence joins TRBV7-6 and TRBJ2-1, with 13 bases matching TRBD2. CDR1 SGHVS and CDR2 FNYEAQ come from the germline V gene. V trimming: 3 bases; J trimming: 7 bases; junction bases outside the gene matches: 3. CDR3 length equals 15 residues.

The chain carries TRBV2 and TRBJ2-2; a weak D match, TRBD2 (6 bases). V lost 9 bases to trimming and J lost 2 bases, with 16 bases between them. Germline V gives CDR1 SNHLY, CDR2 FYNNEI. This CDR3 has 15 amino acids. The CDR3 sequence: CARKPMEGNTGELFF. The CDR3 DNA reads as TGTGCCAGAAAACCCATGGAGGGAAACACCGGGGAGCTGTTTTTT. Supplemented by reference TRBV2 and TRBJ2-2, the full variable domain reads EPEVTQTPSHQVTQMGQEVILRCVPISNHLYFYWYRQILGQKVEFLVSFYNNEISEKSEIFDDQFSVERPDGSNFTLKIRSTKLEDSAMYFCARKPMEGNTGELFFGEGSRLTVL.

The chain employs TRBV28 and TRBJ1-1; D is perhaps TRBD1 (5 bases). This CDR3 spans 13 amino acids. Looked up from germline, CDR1 is MDHEN and CDR2 is SYDVKM. V dropped 6 bases and J dropped 1 base, with 9 bases sitting between them. CDR3 DNA sequence: TGTGCCAGCAGGGGTACAGGGAACACTGAAGCTTTCTTT. It translates to CASRGTGNTEAFF.

The V and J genes are TRBV28 and TRBJ2-7; 12 nucleotides agree with TRBD2. Per the germline V gene, CDR1 is MDHEN and CDR2 is SYDVKM. The V segment lost 6 bases and the J segment 4 bases; nucleotides outside the gene matches: 4. CDR3 size: 14 residues. The CDR3 DNA is TGTGCCAGCAGGAGGACTAGCGGGATTTACGAGCAGTACTTC. It is translated as CASRRTSGIYEQYF.

V is TRBV10-1 and J is TRBJ2-3, with 13 bases lining up with TRBD2. The CDR3 has 15 residues. The V segment lost 5 bases and the J segment 4 bases; nucleotides outside the gene matches: 3. The V gene's germline CDR1 is WNHNN and CDR2 SYGVQD (reference sequence). The CDR3, as DNA: TGCGCCAGCAGTTTAACTAGCGGGGGGGCAGATACGCAGTATTTT. Translating gives CASSLTSGGADTQYF.

The rearrangement uses TRBV13 and TRBJ1-2; TRBD1 aligns across 7 bases. Germline V gene lookup returns CDR1 PRHDT and CDR2 FYEKMQ (reference sequence). The CDR3 totals 15 residues. After removal of 4 bases from V and 6 bases from J, the junction contained 11 bases not matched to a gene. CDR3 region: CASSSPRDSQDGYTF. DNA of the CDR3: TGTGCCAGCAGCTCACCTCGGGACAGCCAGGATGGCTACACCTTC.

The rearrangement links TRBV5-4 to TRBJ2-7; unclear D gene. Between the trimmed V and J ends, which lost 1 base and 1 base, there was a span of 6 bases. This CDR3 comprises 13 residues. Germline V gene lookup returns CDR1 SGHNT and CDR2 YYREEE (reference sequence). The CDR3 sequence is CASSLPLSYEQYF. CDR3 DNA sequence: TGTGCCAGCAGCTTGCCTCTTTCCTACGAGCAGTACTTC.

The rearrangement links TRBV18 to TRBJ2-5; TRBD1 agrees at 7 bases. The V gene end was trimmed by 4 bases and the J gene end by 5 bases; junction bases not matched to a gene: 7. The CDR3 contains 14 residues. From germline, CDR1 is KGHSH and CDR2 LQKENI. CDR3 in amino acids: CASSQSTGEETQYF. Written as DNA, the CDR3 is TGTGCCAGCTCACAGAGCACAGGGGAGGAGACCCAGTACTTC.

This sequence joins TRBV5-6 and TRBJ2-7; D unclear. This CDR3 has 15 amino acids. Between the trimmed V and J ends, which lost 4 bases and 3 bases, there was a span of 17 bases. CDR1 SGHDT and CDR2 YYEEEE come from the germline V gene. The CDR3 protein is CASSPPPTDFYEQYF. In nucleotides, the CDR3 is TGTGCCAGCAGCCCTCCACCCACAGATTTCTACGAGCAGTACTTC.

The chain couples TRBV11-3 to TRBJ2-7; TRBD2 might be the D (5 bases). The CDR3 loop spans 13 amino acids. Germline CDR1 and CDR2: SGHNT and YENEEA. V was pared by 1 base and J by 7 bases, with 11 bases between. The CDR3 region is CASSLASPGEQYF. The CDR3 DNA reads TGTGCCAGCAGCTTAGCTAGCCCGGGGGAGCAGTACTTC.

The rearrangement links TRBV6-1 to TRBJ1-4; D possibly corresponds to TRBD1 (5 bases). V was shortened by 2 bases and J by 0 bases, with 16 bases between the two germline ends. The germline V gene encodes CDR1 MNHNS and CDR2 SASEGT. This CDR3 is 18 amino acids long. The CDR3 loop reads CASSEFTRGGATNEKLFF. CDR3 in DNA: TGTGCCAGCAGTGAATTTACGAGGGGAGGTGCAACTAATGAAAAACTGTTTTTT.

The genes are TRBV27 and TRBJ2-5, with D hard to call. Germline V lookup: CDR1 MNHEY, CDR2 SMNVEV (reference sequence). The CDR3 length is 14 residues. V lost 5 bases, J lost 5 bases, and 15 bases lay in between. CDR3: CASSVYTGRETQYF. CDR3 DNA sequence: TGTGCCAGCAGTGTCTACACCGGCAGGGAGACCCAGTACTTC.

This clone is a singleton in its sample. This chain joins TRBV6-5 and TRBJ1-2; TRBD1 is a possible D gene (5 bases). Germline CDR1 MNHEY, CDR2 SVGAGI. This CDR3 has 11 residues. V was cut by 7 bases and J by 5 bases, with 8 bases left in between. CDR3: CASTRGYGYTF. The CDR3 DNA follows: TGTGCCAGCACCCGGGGGTATGGCTACACCTTC.

The genes are TRBV11-2 and TRBJ1-3; 7 bases map to TRBD1. V gave up 5 bases and J gave up 4 bases; unmatched junction bases: 11. There are 16 residues in the CDR3. Germline V gene lookup returns CDR1 SGHAT and CDR2 FQNNGV. The CDR3 DNA reads as TGTGCCAGCAGCCTACTCGACAGGGCGAGGGGAAACACCATATATTTT. Its translation: CASSLLDRARGNTIYF. Drawing the rest from reference TRBV11-2 and TRBJ1-3, the complete variable domain is EAGVAQSPRYKIIEKRQSVAFWCNPISGHATLYWYQQILGQGPKLLIQFQNNGVVDDSQLPKDRFSAERLKGVDSTLKIQPAKLEDSAVYLCASSLLDRARGNTIYFGEGSWLTVV.